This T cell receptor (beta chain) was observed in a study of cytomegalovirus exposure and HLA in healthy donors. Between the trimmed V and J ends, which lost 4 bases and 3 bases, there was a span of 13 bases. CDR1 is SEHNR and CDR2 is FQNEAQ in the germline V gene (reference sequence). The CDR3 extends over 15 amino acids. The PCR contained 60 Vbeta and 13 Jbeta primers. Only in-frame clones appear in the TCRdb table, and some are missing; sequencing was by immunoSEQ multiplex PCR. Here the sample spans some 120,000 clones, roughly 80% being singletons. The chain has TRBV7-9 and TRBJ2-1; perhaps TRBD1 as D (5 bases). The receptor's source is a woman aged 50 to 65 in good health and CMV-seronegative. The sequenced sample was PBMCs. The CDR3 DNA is TGTGCCAGCAGCTCCCTGGGGCAGGGCTACAATGAGCAGTTCTTC. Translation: CASSSLGQGYNEQFF.